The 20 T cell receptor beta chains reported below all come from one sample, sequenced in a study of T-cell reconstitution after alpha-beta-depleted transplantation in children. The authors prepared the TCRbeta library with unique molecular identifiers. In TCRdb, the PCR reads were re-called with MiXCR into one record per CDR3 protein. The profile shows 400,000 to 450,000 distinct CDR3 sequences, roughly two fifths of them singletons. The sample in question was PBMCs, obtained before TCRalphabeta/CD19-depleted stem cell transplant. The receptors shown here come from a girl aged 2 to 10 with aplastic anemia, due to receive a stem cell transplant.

DNA for the CDR3: TGTGCCAGCAGCAAAGACAGGGGCTACACAGATACGCAGTATTTT. This sequence encodes CASSKDRGYTDTQYF. The chain recombines TRBV7-9 with TRBJ2-3; 8 bases map to TRBD1. The ends lost 5 bases at V and 2 bases at J; junction bases unmatched: 6. From germline, CDR1 is SEHNR and CDR2 FQNEAQ (reference sequence). The CDR3 is 15 residues long. Drawing the rest from reference TRBV7-9 and TRBJ2-3, the complete variable domain is DTGVSQNPRHKITKRGQNVTFRCDPISEHNRLYWYRQTLGQGPEFLTYFQNEAQLEKSRLLSDRFSAERPKGSFSTLEIQRTEQGDSAMYLCASSKDRGYTDTQYFGPGTRLTVL.

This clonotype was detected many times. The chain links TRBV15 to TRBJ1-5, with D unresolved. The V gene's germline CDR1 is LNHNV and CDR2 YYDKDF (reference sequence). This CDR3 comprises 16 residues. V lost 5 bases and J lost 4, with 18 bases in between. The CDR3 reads CATSLRRGRANQPQHF. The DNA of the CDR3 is TGTGCCACCAGCCTACGTCGCGGCAGAGCAAATCAGCCCCAGCATTTT.

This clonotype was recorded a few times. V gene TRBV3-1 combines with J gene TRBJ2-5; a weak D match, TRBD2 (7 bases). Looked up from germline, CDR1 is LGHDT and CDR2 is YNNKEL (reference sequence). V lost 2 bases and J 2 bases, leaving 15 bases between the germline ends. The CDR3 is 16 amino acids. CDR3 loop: CASSQNRRGGQETQYF. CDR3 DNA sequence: TGTGCCAGCAGCCAAAATCGCAGGGGAGGGCAAGAGACCCAGTACTTC.

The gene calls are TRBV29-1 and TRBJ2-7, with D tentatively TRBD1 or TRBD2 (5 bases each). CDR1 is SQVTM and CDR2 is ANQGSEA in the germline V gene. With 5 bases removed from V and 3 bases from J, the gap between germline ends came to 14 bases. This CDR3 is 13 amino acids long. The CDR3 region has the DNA TGCAGCGTTAACCGGGACGTAGGCTACGAGCAGTACTTC. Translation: CSVNRDVGYEQYF.

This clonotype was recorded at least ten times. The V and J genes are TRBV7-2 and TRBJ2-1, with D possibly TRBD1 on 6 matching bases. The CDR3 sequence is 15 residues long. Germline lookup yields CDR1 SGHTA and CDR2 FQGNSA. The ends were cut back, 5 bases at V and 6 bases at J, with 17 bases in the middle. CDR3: CASSTGHLLLNEQFF. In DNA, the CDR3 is TGTGCCAGCAGCACGGGACATCTTCTTCTCAATGAGCAGTTCTTC.

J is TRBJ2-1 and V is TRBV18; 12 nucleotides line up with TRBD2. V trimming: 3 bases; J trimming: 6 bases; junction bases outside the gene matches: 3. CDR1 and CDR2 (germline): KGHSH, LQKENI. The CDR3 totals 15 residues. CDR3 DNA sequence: TGTGCCAGCTCACCTGTGACTAGCGGGAGCAATGAGCAGTTCTTC. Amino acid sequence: CASSPVTSGSNEQFF. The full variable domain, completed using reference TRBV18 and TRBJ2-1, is NAGVMQNPRHLVRRRGQEARLRCSPMKGHSHVYWYRQLPEEGLKFMVYLQKENIIDESGMPKERFSAEFPKEGPSILRIQQVVRGDSAAYFCASSPVTSGSNEQFFGPGTRLTVL.

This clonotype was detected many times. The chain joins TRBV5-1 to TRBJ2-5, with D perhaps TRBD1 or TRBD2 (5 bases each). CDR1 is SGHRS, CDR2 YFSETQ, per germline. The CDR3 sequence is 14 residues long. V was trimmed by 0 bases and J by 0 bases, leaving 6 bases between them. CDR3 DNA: TGCGCCAGCAGCTTGGGGGGGAACCAAGAGACCCAGTACTTC. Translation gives CASSLGGNQETQYF. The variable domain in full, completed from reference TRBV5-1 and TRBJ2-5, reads KAGVTQTPRYLIKTRGQQVTLSCSPISGHRSVSWYQQTPGQGLQFLFEYFSETQRNKGNFPGRFSGRQFSNSRSEMNVSTLELGDSALYLCASSLGGNQETQYFGPGTRLLVL.

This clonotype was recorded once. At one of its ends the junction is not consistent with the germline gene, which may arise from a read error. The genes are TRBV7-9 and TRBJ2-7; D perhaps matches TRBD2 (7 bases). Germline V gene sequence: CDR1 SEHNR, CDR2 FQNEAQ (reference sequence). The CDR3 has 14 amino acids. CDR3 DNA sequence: TGTGACAGCAGCTTAGAGGGGGGGACCGACGAGCAGTACTTC. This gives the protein CDSSLEGGTDEQYF. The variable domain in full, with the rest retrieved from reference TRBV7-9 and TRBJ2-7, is DTGVSQNPRHKITKRGQNVTFRCDPISEHNRLYWYRQTLGQGPEFLTYFQNEAQLEKSRLLSDRFSAERPKGSFSTLEIQRTEQGDSAMYLCDSSLEGGTDEQYFGPGTRLTVT.

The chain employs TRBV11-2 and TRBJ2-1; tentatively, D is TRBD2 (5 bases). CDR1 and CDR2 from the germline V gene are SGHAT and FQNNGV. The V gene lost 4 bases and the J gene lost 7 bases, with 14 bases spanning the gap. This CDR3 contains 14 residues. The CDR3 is CASSYGVAGNEQFF. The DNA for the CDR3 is TGTGCCAGCAGCTACGGGGTAGCTGGTAATGAGCAGTTCTTC.

CDR3 sequence reads: CASSKRGGGGPNEQFF. The CDR3 region has the DNA TGTGCCAGCAGTAAAAGGGGGGGGGGAGGCCCCAATGAGCAGTTCTTC. This chain connects TRBV6-1 to TRBJ2-1; TRBD2 is a possible D gene (7 bases). Germline V lookup: CDR1 MNHNS, CDR2 SASEGT. Trimming took off 5 bases at V and 6 bases at J, with 20 bases between the two ends. The length of the CDR3 is 16 residues.

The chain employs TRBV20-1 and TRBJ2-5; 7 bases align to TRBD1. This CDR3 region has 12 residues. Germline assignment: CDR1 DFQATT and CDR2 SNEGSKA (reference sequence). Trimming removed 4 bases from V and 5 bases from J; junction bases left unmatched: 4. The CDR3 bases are TGCAGTGCTAAGGACAGGCAGGAGACCCAGTACTTC. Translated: CSAKDRQETQYF.

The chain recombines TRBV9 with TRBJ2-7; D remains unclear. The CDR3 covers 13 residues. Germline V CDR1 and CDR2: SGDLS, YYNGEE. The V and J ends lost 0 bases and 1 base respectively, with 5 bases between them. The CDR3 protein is CASSVDGSYEQYF. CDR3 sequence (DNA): TGTGCCAGCAGCGTAGATGGTTCCTACGAGCAGTACTTC.

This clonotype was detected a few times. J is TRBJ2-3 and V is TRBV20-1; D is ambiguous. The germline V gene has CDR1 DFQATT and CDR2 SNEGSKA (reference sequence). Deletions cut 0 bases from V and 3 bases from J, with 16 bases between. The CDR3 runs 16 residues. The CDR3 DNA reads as TGCAGTGCTAGAGATCGAAGAGGTCTGGGGACAGATACGCAGTATTTT. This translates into CSARDRRGLGTDTQYF.

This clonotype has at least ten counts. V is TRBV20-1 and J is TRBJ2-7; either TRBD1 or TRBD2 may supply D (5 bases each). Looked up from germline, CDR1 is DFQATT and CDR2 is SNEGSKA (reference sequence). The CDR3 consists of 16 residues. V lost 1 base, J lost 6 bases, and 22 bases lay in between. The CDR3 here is CSARAPDGAQRGEQYF. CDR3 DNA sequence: TGCAGTGCTAGAGCCCCCGACGGGGCGCAAAGGGGCGAGCAGTACTTC.

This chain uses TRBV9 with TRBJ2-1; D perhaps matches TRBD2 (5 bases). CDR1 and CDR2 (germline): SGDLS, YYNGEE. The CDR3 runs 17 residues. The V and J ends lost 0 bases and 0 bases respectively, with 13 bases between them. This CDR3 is CASSVGLAASSYNEQFF. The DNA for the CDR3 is TGTGCCAGCAGCGTAGGGCTAGCTGCGAGCTCCTACAATGAGCAGTTCTTC.

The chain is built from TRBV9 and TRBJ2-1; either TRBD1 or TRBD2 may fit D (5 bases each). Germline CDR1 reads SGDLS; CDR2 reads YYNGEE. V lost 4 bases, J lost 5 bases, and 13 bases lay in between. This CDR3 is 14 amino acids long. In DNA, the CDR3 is TGTGCCAGCAGCCCCGACTGGGGGAACAATGAGCAGTTCTTC. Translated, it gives CASSPDWGNNEQFF.

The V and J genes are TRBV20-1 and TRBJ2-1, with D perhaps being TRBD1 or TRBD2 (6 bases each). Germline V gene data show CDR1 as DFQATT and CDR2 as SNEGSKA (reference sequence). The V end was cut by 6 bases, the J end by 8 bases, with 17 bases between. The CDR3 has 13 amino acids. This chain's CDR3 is CSAPTRGGYEQFF. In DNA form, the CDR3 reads TGCAGTGCCCCGACCAGGGGAGGCTATGAGCAGTTCTTC.

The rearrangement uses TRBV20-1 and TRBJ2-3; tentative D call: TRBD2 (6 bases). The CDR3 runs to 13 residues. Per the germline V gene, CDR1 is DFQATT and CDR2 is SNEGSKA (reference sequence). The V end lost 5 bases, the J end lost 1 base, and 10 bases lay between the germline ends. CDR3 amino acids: CSAGSGRTDTQYF. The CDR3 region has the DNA TGCAGTGCTGGTAGCGGACGCACAGATACGCAGTATTTT.

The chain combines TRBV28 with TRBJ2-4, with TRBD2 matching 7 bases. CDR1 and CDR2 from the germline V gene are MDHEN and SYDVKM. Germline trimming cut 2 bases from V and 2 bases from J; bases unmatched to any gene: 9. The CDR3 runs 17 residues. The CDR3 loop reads CASSLAVGGGSKNIQYF. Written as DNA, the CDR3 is TGTGCCAGCAGTTTAGCCGTGGGGGGGGGATCCAAAAACATTCAGTACTTC.

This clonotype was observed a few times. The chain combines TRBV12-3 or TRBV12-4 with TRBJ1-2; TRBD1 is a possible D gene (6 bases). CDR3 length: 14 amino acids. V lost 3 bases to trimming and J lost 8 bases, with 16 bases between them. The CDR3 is CASSLGGREGGYTF. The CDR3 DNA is TGTGCCAGCAGTTTGGGGGGCAGGGAGGGGGGCTACACCTTC.